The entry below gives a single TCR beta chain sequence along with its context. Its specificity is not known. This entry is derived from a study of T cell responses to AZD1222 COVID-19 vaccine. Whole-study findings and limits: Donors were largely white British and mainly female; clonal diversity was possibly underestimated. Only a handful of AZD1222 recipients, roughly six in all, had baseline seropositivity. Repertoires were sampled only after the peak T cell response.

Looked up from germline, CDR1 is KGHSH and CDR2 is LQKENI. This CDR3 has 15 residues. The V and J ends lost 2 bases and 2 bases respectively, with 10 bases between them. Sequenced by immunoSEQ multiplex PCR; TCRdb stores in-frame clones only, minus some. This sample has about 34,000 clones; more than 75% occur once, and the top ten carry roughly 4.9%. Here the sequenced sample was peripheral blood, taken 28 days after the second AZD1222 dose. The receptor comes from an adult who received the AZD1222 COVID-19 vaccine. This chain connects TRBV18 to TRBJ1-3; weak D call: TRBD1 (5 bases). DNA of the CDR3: TGTGCCAGCTCACCAAACCAGGGTACTGGAAACACCATATATTTT. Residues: CASSPNQGTGNTIYF. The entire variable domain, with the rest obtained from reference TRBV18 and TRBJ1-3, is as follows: NAGVMQNPRHLVRRRGQEARLRCSPMKGHSHVYWYRQLPEEGLKFMVYLQKENIIDESGMPKERFSAEFPKEGPSILRIQQVVRGDSAAYFCASSPNQGTGNTIYFGEGSWLTVV.